This T cell receptor beta chain was captured in a study of blood T cell repertoires in COVID-19. Whole-study context: Both acute and convalescent COVID-19 samples were obtained from the United States, Italy and Spain.

In the study's own analysis: Estimation of nucleated cell counts was performed using reference gene primer amplification. Data came from immunoSEQ multiplex PCR; TCRdb stores just in-frame clones and leaves some out. V and J calls and clone size come straight from that table; D and trimming were deduced from the DNA. The sample consists of roughly 670,000 clones, approximately 90% of them appearing once. The CDR3 is made up of 12 amino acids. CDR1 PRHDT and CDR2 FYEKMQ come from the germline V gene (reference sequence). The V and J ends lost 4 bases and 8 bases respectively, with 9 bases between them.

This chain joins TRBV13 and TRBJ2-4, with a weak D call TRBD1 (5 bases). The material sequenced was peripheral blood. The receptor comes from a woman under 30 with acute or convalescent COVID-19. CDR3 protein: CASSWGRDIQYF. The DNA of the CDR3 is TGTGCCAGCAGCTGGGGCCGCGACATTCAGTACTTC.